The next 30 T cell receptor beta chains were all read from a single sample in a study of blood T cell repertoires in COVID-19. Using immunoSEQ multiplex PCR, the repertoire was profiled, and TCRdb retains in-frame clones only, with some absent. The table records tens of thousands of clones, about 80% of them present only once. Sequencing input: peripheral blood. These receptors all come from a woman aged 70 to 79 with acute or convalescent COVID-19.

The chain links TRBV15 to TRBJ1-6; TRBD1 agrees at 8 bases. This CDR3 has 14 residues. CDR1 LNHNV and CDR2 YYDKDF come from the germline V gene (reference sequence). V dropped 4 bases and J dropped 7; count of bases not matched to a gene: 3. CDR3 sequence: CATSMGQANSPLHF. Written as DNA, the CDR3 is TGTGCCACCAGCATGGGACAGGCAAATTCACCCCTCCACTTT.

The gene calls are TRBV7-2 and TRBJ1-2; no definite D call. This CDR3 region has 13 residues. Trimming cost V 5 bases and J 2 bases, with 9 bases left between them. Germline CDR1 SGHTA, CDR2 FQGNSA. The CDR3 reads CASSIQLNYGYTF. The CDR3, as DNA: TGTGCCAGCAGCATACAGTTAAACTATGGCTACACCTTC. Full variable domain (missing parts from reference TRBV7-2 and TRBJ1-2): GAGVSQSPSNKVTEKGKDVELRCDPISGHTALYWYRQSLGQGLEFLIYFQGNSAPDKSGLPSDRFSAERTGGSVSTLTIQRTQQEDSAVYLCASSIQLNYGYTFGSGTRLTVV.

The chain combines TRBV11-2 with TRBJ2-1; D call uncertain. Germline loops: CDR1 SGHAT, CDR2 FQNNGV. CDR3 length: 13 amino acids. With 5 bases removed from V and 7 bases from J, the gap between germline ends came to 12 bases. DNA of the CDR3: TGTGCCAGCAGCCCCCCCGCGGTGAATGAGCAGTTCTTC. This encodes CASSPPAVNEQFF.

The V call is TRBV4-1, the J call TRBJ2-3, with D maybe TRBD1 (6 bases). The CDR3 is made up of 14 amino acids. The ends were cut back, 4 bases at V and 2 bases at J, with 10 bases in the middle. Germline V gene data show CDR1 as MGHRA and CDR2 as YSYEKL. The CDR3 loop is CASSLRDNTDTQYF. CDR3 coding DNA: TGCGCCAGCAGCCTGAGGGACAACACAGATACGCAGTATTTT.

This rearrangement joins TRBV5-1 to TRBJ1-4, with D hard to call. Trimming left V 4 bases short and J 6 bases short, with 16 bases between. Looked up from germline, CDR1 is SGHRS and CDR2 is YFSETQ. This CDR3 has 15 residues. CDR3 DNA: TGCGCCAGCAGCCCGGGAGGAACGGTCGATGAAAAACTGTTTTTT. Protein product: CASSPGGTVDEKLFF.

The chain links TRBV5-1 to TRBJ2-5; D may be TRBD1 (6 bases). CDR3 length: 15 amino acids. V gave up 4 bases and J gave up 1 base, with 14 bases separating them. The germline V gene encodes CDR1 SGHRS and CDR2 YFSETQ. Here the CDR3 DNA reads TGCGCCAGCAGCCCACACGGGACACCCCAAGAGACCCAGTACTTC. Translated: CASSPHGTPQETQYF.

V usage is TRBV12-3 or TRBV12-4 and J usage is TRBJ2-7, with D tentatively TRBD1 (6 bases). The V end lost 5 bases, the J end lost 3 bases, and 8 bases lay between the germline ends. The length of the CDR3 is 12 residues. The CDR3, as DNA: TGTGCCAGCAGTCGCAGGGGCTACGAGCAGTACTTC. It yields the protein CASSRRGYEQYF.

The V call is TRBV2, the J call TRBJ1-2, with a weak D call TRBD1 (5 bases). CDR3 length: 13 amino acids. Germline V CDR1 and CDR2: SNHLY, FYNNEI. V lost 4 bases, J lost 8 bases, and 14 bases lay in between. The CDR3 region is CASSGRVSGGYTF. In DNA, the CDR3 is TGTGCCAGCAGTGGACGGGTCTCAGGGGGCTACACCTTC.

The rearrangement joins TRBV5-1 to TRBJ2-7, with 12 nucleotides matching TRBD2. CDR3 length: 18 amino acids. From germline, CDR1 is SGHRS and CDR2 YFSETQ. The J segment lost 5 bases and the V segment lost 4 bases, leaving 16 bases of the junction unmatched. This CDR3 is CASSIALLAGGGDNEQYF. DNA for the CDR3: TGCGCCAGCAGCATCGCACTCCTAGCGGGAGGGGGAGACAACGAGCAGTACTTC.

The chain recombines TRBV7-2 with TRBJ2-5; 12 nucleotides agree with TRBD2. The CDR3 consists of 14 residues. Germline CDR1 SGHTA, CDR2 FQGNSA. Trimming removed 2 bases from V and 7 bases from J; junction bases left unmatched: 2. The CDR3 loop reads CASSLLLAGGTQYF. CDR3 bases: TGTGCCAGCAGCTTACTACTAGCGGGGGGGACCCAGTACTTC. Full variable domain (rest looked up from reference TRBV7-2 and TRBJ2-5): GAGVSQSPSNKVTEKGKDVELRCDPISGHTALYWYRQSLGQGLEFLIYFQGNSAPDKSGLPSDRFSAERTGGSVSTLTIQRTQQEDSAVYLCASSLLLAGGTQYFGPGTRLLVL.

The chain combines TRBV5-6 with TRBJ1-2; D ambiguous. Germline V gene lookup returns CDR1 SGHDT and CDR2 YYEEEE. The CDR3 is 16 amino acids. Trimming removed 4 bases from V and 7 bases from J, with 23 bases in between. The CDR3 region has the DNA TGTGCCAGCAGCCCGCCAGGAGGGTCAGATAGTCGTGGCTACACCTTC. Translated, it gives CASSPPGGSDSRGYTF. Filled out from reference TRBV5-6 and TRBJ1-2, the complete variable domain reads DAGVTQSPTHLIKTRGQQVTLRCSPKSGHDTVSWYQQALGQGPQFIFQYYEEEERQRGNFPDRFSGHQFPNYSSELNVNALLLGDSALYLCASSPPGGSDSRGYTFGSGTRLTVV.

J is TRBJ2-7 and V is TRBV11-2, with a tentative D call TRBD2 (7 bases). The CDR3 spans 14 residues. V was trimmed by 5 bases and J by 5 bases, leaving 16 bases between them. CDR1 SGHAT and CDR2 FQNNGV come from the germline V gene. The CDR3, as DNA: TGTGCCAGCAGCACACGTAGGGGGGGGAACGAGCAGTACTTC. This translates into CASSTRRGGNEQYF.

The chain combines TRBV10-3 with TRBJ1-3; D call uncertain. V lost 2 bases and J lost 1, with 9 bases in between. The CDR3 is 15 residues long. The germline gives CDR1 ENHRY, CDR2 SYGVKD. The CDR3 spells CAISEVSISGNTIYF. The CDR3 region has the DNA TGTGCCATCAGTGAGGTAAGCATTTCTGGAAACACCATATATTTT.

DNA of the CDR3: TGTGCCAGCAGCCAAGAAGCAACCTACGAGCAGTACTTC. Translating it yields CASSQEATYEQYF. V is TRBV3-1 (or the pseudogene TRBV3-2) and J is TRBJ2-7; no definite D call. The length of the CDR3 is 13 residues. The V and J ends lost 0 bases and 2 bases respectively, with 5 bases between them. Germline assignment: CDR1 LGHDT and CDR2 YNNKEL (reference sequence).

The rearrangement links TRBV20-1 to TRBJ1-2, with D uncertain. Trimming took 5 bases from V and 2 from J, leaving 15 bases between them. This CDR3 spans 14 amino acids. Germline CDR1 and CDR2: DFQATT and SNEGSKA (reference sequence). The CDR3 protein is CSAGAGGSNYGYTF. CDR3 in DNA: TGCAGTGCTGGTGCGGGTGGATCCAACTATGGCTACACCTTC.

This chain joins TRBV6-5 and TRBJ1-5; 10 positions agree with TRBD1. The CDR3 has 14 residues. Losses at the gene ends were 6 bases for V and 2 bases for J; bases not matched to a gene: 1. Germline assignment: CDR1 MNHEY and CDR2 SVGAGI. Written as DNA, the CDR3 is TGTGCCAGCAGCGGGACAGGGGGCAATCAGCCCCAGCATTTT. Translating gives CASSGTGGNQPQHF.

The rearrangement joins TRBV28 to TRBJ1-2; TRBD1 matches at 9 bases. Losses at the gene ends were 10 bases for V and 7 bases for J; bases not matched to a gene: 19. Per the germline V gene, CDR1 is MDHEN and CDR2 is SYDVKM. The CDR3 loop spans 16 amino acids. CDR3 coding DNA: TGTGCCACACCCCTCGGCCCGGGACAGGGAAAATCTGGCTACACCTTC. Translating it yields CATPLGPGQGKSGYTF.

In this sample, this clone turned up a few times. The chain couples TRBV20-1 to TRBJ2-1; a weak D match, TRBD1 (6 bases). V was cut by 3 bases and J by 5 bases, with 20 bases left in between. Germline V gene lookup returns CDR1 DFQATT and CDR2 SNEGSKA (reference sequence). The CDR3 has 16 amino acids. As DNA, the CDR3 is TGCAGTGCTAGTTATCGGACAGCCTCTACGGACAATGAGCAGTTCTTC. It yields the protein CSASYRTASTDNEQFF.

The chain combines TRBV25-1 with TRBJ1-2, with D possibly being TRBD1 (5 bases). The germline gives CDR1 MGHDK, CDR2 SYGVNS. The ends were cut back, 7 bases at V and 2 bases at J, with 11 bases in the middle. The CDR3 contains 13 residues. The CDR3 here is CASTTGGNYGYTF. DNA of the CDR3: TGTGCCAGCACAACAGGAGGGAACTATGGCTACACCTTC.

Written as DNA, the CDR3 is TGTGCCAGCAGCTGGCAGGCAGGGGCCCTCTATGGCTACACCTTC. Translated, it gives CASSWQAGALYGYTF. J is TRBJ1-2 and V is TRBV5-6; D is possibly TRBD1 (6 bases). The germline gives CDR1 SGHDT, CDR2 YYEEEE. There are 15 residues in the CDR3. V lost 3 bases and J 4 bases, leaving 16 bases between the germline ends. The variable domain in full, with the rest retrieved from reference TRBV5-6 and TRBJ1-2, is DAGVTQSPTHLIKTRGQQVTLRCSPKSGHDTVSWYQQALGQGPQFIFQYYEEEERQRGNFPDRFSGHQFPNYSSELNVNALLLGDSALYLCASSWQAGALYGYTFGSGTRLTVV.

V is TRBV7-9 and J is TRBJ2-1; D remains ambiguous. The ends were cut back, 4 bases at V and 8 bases at J, with 9 bases in the middle. This CDR3 region has 12 residues. Per the germline V gene, CDR1 is SEHNR and CDR2 is FQNEAQ (reference sequence). This chain's CDR3 is CASSSELDEQFF. The CDR3 DNA is TGTGCCAGCAGCTCGGAGTTGGATGAGCAGTTCTTC.

V usage is TRBV28 and J usage is TRBJ1-2, with D perhaps matching TRBD1 (6 bases). The CDR3 has 15 residues. Germline loops: CDR1 MDHEN, CDR2 SYDVKM. V lost 6 bases to trimming and J lost 6 bases, with 20 bases between them. The CDR3 loop reads CASRVTGRSVDGYTF. The CDR3 region has the DNA TGTGCCAGCAGGGTCACAGGGAGAAGCGTCGATGGCTACACCTTC.

J is TRBJ2-1 and V is TRBV6-2 or TRBV6-3; TRBD2 matches at 7 bases. The CDR3 totals 16 residues. After removal of 5 bases from V and 2 bases from J, the junction contained 9 bases not matched to a gene. The germline CDR1 and CDR2 sequences are MNHEY and SVGEGT. CDR3 amino acids: CASSPWGGFTYNEQFF. The CDR3 DNA reads TGTGCCAGCAGTCCGTGGGGGGGGTTTACCTACAATGAGCAGTTCTTC.

The CDR3 DNA is TGCAGCGTTGAAGGGGCGGGGGGCTCCTACAATGAGCAGTTCTTC. Protein: CSVEGAGGSYNEQFF. V and J are TRBV29-1 and TRBJ2-1, with TRBD2 matching over 8 bases. V dropped 1 base and J dropped 0; count of bases not matched to a gene: 2. Germline V gene data show CDR1 as SQVTM and CDR2 as ANQGSEA. The CDR3 spans 15 residues.

This clone has just one count. The gene calls are TRBV13 and TRBJ2-3, with D unclear. Germline V gene lookup returns CDR1 PRHDT and CDR2 FYEKMQ (reference sequence). The V end was cut by 7 bases, the J end by 1 base, with 12 bases between. CDR3 size: 14 residues. Here the CDR3 DNA reads TGTGCCAGCAAGATCGGTTCTGGCACAGATACGCAGTATTTT. Amino acid sequence: CASKIGSGTDTQYF.

This chain connects TRBV5-8 to TRBJ1-4; TRBD1 matches at 9 bases. This CDR3 comprises 14 residues. Germline V gene sequence: CDR1 SGHTS, CDR2 YDEGEE. V was pared by 3 bases and J by 8 bases, with 5 bases of the junction left unmatched. CDR3 amino acids: CASSSGQGGEKLFF. CDR3 bases: TGTGCCAGCAGCTCGGGACAGGGAGGAGAAAAACTGTTTTTT.

This rearrangement joins TRBV25-1 to TRBJ2-7, with TRBD2 matching 10 bases. Germline V lookup: CDR1 MGHDK, CDR2 SYGVNS. J gave up 6 bases and V 5 bases, and 7 bases lay outside the gene matches. This CDR3 spans 14 amino acids. DNA for the CDR3: TGTGCCAGCAGTCTCGGGACTAGCGTTAGCGAGCAGTACTTC. This codes for CASSLGTSVSEQYF.

The chain joins TRBV29-1 to TRBJ2-3; tentatively, D is TRBD1 (6 bases). This CDR3 region has 14 residues. The V end lost 4 bases, the J end lost 6 bases, and 17 bases lay between the germline ends. From germline, CDR1 is SQVTM and CDR2 ANQGSEA. The CDR3 DNA reads as TGCAGCGTTGTCCAGGGGAGTCGGGTGGATACGCAGTATTTT. Translated: CSVVQGSRVDTQYF.

The gene calls are TRBV19 and TRBJ1-5; no clear D gene. The V gene lost 0 bases and the J gene lost 4 bases, with 7 bases spanning the gap. The CDR3 sequence is 14 residues long. CDR1 is LNHDA, CDR2 SQIVND, per germline (reference sequence). The CDR3 bases are TGTGCCAGTAGTATAGATCCCAGAAATCAGCCCCAGCATTTT. Its protein product is CASSIDPRNQPQHF. The full variable domain, rest sourced from reference TRBV19 and TRBJ1-5, is DGGITQSPKYLFRKEGQNVTLSCEQNLNHDAMYWYRQDPGQGLRLIYYSQIVNDFQKGDIAEGYSVSREKKESFPLTVTSAQKNPTAFYLCASSIDPRNQPQHFGDGTRLSIL.

The rearrangement uses TRBV7-2 and TRBJ2-5; D perhaps matches TRBD1 (8 bases). Germline V gives CDR1 SGHTA, CDR2 FQGNSA. There are 14 residues in the CDR3. Trimming stripped 5 bases from V and 5 bases from J, with 15 bases between. DNA for the CDR3: TGTGCCAGCAGCAGAGACAGGGGAGGGGAGACCCAGTACTTC. It translates to CASSRDRGGETQYF.